These T cell receptor beta chains were read from a single sample in a study of PD-1 blockade in classical Hodgkin lymphoma. Libraries were prepared by immunoSEQ multiplex PCR; TCRdb keeps only in-frame clonotypes and omits some of them. The sample comprises some 90,000 clones, approximately 83% of which are singletons, and about 15% rests with the top ten. The sample in question was peripheral blood mononuclear cells (PBMCs), obtained before the fourth cycle of nivolumab. The receptors stem from a human donor with classical Hodgkin lymphoma. CDR3s include the opening cysteine and the closing phenylalanine or tryptophan. The D gene is left open where the match is weak. Clone size appears in some rows only: once, few, many, or a class for an expanded clone.

>TRBD2|TRBJ2-5|.|TRBV5-6
CASKGLAGISTNQETQYF
TGTGCCAGCAAAGGACTAGCGGGCATCTCTACTAACCAAGAGACCCAGTACTTC
>TRBD1|TRBJ1-3|.|TRBV9
CASSARGSGNTIYF
TGTGCCAGCAGCGCCAGGGGGTCTGGAAACACCATATATTTT
>.|TRBJ1-5|.|TRBV5-6
CASSSSGSYSNQPQHF
TGTGCCAGCAGCTCCTCCGGATCTTATAGCAATCAGCCCCAGCATTTT
>TRBD1|TRBJ1-2|.|TRBV10-3
CAISGGTEGGYTF
TGTGCCATCAGCGGTGGGACAGAAGGTGGCTACACCTTC
>.|TRBJ2-3|.|TRBV28
CASSSPDRDSTDTQYF
TGTGCCAGCAGTTCCCCAGACAGAGACAGCACAGATACGCAGTATTTT
>.|TRBJ1-1|few|TRBV7-9
CASSLPGGGEAFF
TGTGCCAGCAGCCTCCCCGGAGGTGGAGAAGCTTTCTTT
>TRBD1|TRBJ1-2|.|TRBV5-1
CASSRGRGLYGYTF
TGCGCCAGCAGCAGGGGTAGGGGGCTCTATGGCTACACCTTC
>.|TRBJ1-5|few|TRBV28
CASSFGFGSNQPQHF
TGTGCCAGCAGTTTCGGGTTTGGGAGCAATCAGCCCCAGCATTTT
>.|TRBJ1-3|.|TRBV10-3
CAISEDGLSGNTIYF
TGTGCCATCAGTGAGGACGGTCTCTCTGGAAACACCATATATTTT
>.|TRBJ2-3|.|TRBV7-8
CASSMNRADTQYF
TGTGCCAGCAGCATGAACAGGGCGGATACGCAGTATTTT
>TRBD1|TRBJ2-1|.|TRBV6-6
CASSNLQGSEVFF
TGTGCCAGCAGTAACCTACAGGGGAGTGAGGTGTTCTTC
>.|TRBJ2-1|.|TRBV30
CAWSGYRTGGGEQFF
TGTGCCTGGAGTGGCTACAGGACCGGAGGGGGTGAGCAGTTCTTC
>.|TRBJ1-1|.|TRBV14
CASSQETVTEAFF
TGTGCCAGCAGCCAAGAAACGGTCACTGAAGCTTTCTTT
>TRBD1|TRBJ1-1|.|TRBV6-5
CASSYNRGTEAFF
TGTGCCAGCAGTTACAACAGGGGGACTGAAGCTTTCTTT
>.|TRBJ2-1|.|TRBV10-1
CASSGLLSNEQFF
TGCGCCAGCAGTGGTCTGTTGTCCAATGAGCAGTTCTTC
>TRBD2|TRBJ2-5|.|TRBV9
CASSVGGGRGAGETQYF
TGTGCCAGCAGCGTAGGTGGCGGGAGGGGAGCGGGCGAGACCCAGTACTTC
>.|TRBJ1-1|.|TRBV10-1
CASSMTGQTEAFF
TGCGCCAGCAGTATGACAGGCCAAACTGAAGCTTTCTTT
>TRBD2|TRBJ2-1|.|TRBV7-3
CASSVTSGRANEQFF
TGTGCCAGCAGCGTGACTAGCGGGAGGGCCAATGAGCAGTTCTTC
>.|TRBJ2-2|.|TRBV5-1
CASSPAGRATGELFF
TGCGCCAGCAGCCCCGCCGGGCGGGCCACCGGGGAGCTGTTTTTT
>.|TRBJ2-7|.|TRBV5-8
CASRRWGAAYEQYF
TGTGCCAGCAGACGATGGGGGGCGGCCTACGAGCAGTACTTC
>.|TRBJ2-1|few|TRBV7-8
CASSLNDNEQFF
TGTGCCAGCAGCTTAAACGACAATGAGCAGTTCTTC
>.|TRBJ1-3|.|TRBV6-1
CASSEVPGNTIYF
TGTGCCAGCAGTGAAGTCCCTGGAAACACCATATATTTT
>TRBD2|TRBJ2-3|once|TRBV27
CASSYSGRAVNTQYF
TGTGCCAGCAGTTACAGCGGGAGGGCCGTGAATACGCAGTATTTT